This entry features one T cell receptor (beta chain) sequence. Its target is unknown. Time point reported: blood 2 weeks post-SBRT. The treatment here: 15 Gy SBRT to primary tumor, nephrectomy 4 weeks later. Using immunoSEQ multiplex PCR, the repertoire was profiled, and TCRdb retains in-frame clones only, with some absent. The sample lists approximately 61,000 clones, around 78% occurring once. The sample originates from a study of radiation and T cells in renal cell carcinoma. Study results and limitations: Without pretreatment biopsies, baseline tumor clonotype presence was undetermined. From baseline, blood top tumor clonotypes peaked at 2 weeks post-radiation.

Trimming shortened V by 5 bases and J by 5 bases, and 19 bases separated the two germline ends. CDR1 LNHDA and CDR2 SQIVND come from the germline V gene (reference sequence). This CDR3 has 15 amino acids. The starting material was blood, obtained from a patient whose treatment included radiotherapy and nephrectomy. The chain joins TRBV19 to TRBJ2-7; possibly TRBD2 for D (7 bases). The sequence was obtained from a man aged 55 to 70 with renal cell carcinoma. CDR3 region: CASSPPGGLIDEQYF. CDR3 bases: TGTGCCAGTAGTCCTCCGGGGGGCCTTATTGACGAGCAGTACTTC.